A single sample gave rise to the 16 T cell receptor beta chains below, sequenced in a study of cytotoxic CD8 clonotypes in ibrutinib-treated CLL. Libraries were prepared by immunoSEQ multiplex PCR; TCRdb keeps only in-frame clonotypes and omits some of them. The data contain about 180,000 clones, about 84% of them singletons. The sample consisted of PBMCs, taken after 24 months of ibrutinib treatment. These receptors came from a human donor with chronic lymphocytic leukemia.

The chain recombines TRBV11-3 with TRBJ2-7; D tentatively fits TRBD1 or TRBD2 (5 bases each). The V end was cut by 5 bases, the J end by 2 bases, with 16 bases between. The CDR3 runs 15 residues. Looked up from germline, CDR1 is SGHNT and CDR2 is YENEEA. The CDR3 loop is CASSQMVGGAYEQYF. The DNA of the CDR3 is TGTGCCAGCAGCCAAATGGTTGGGGGAGCCTACGAGCAGTACTTC.

The rearrangement uses TRBV18 and TRBJ2-1; 9 bases agree with TRBD2. This CDR3 has 15 residues. CDR1 is KGHSH and CDR2 is LQKENI in the germline V gene. Unmatched junction bases numbered 2, after V lost 1 base and J lost 4 bases. CDR3 bases: TGTGCCAGCTCACCACTCAGCGGGGGGTACAATGAGCAGTTCTTC. Translated, it gives CASSPLSGGYNEQFF.

The rearrangement links TRBV4-1 to TRBJ1-1; 9 bases map to TRBD1. This CDR3 region has 15 residues. J was trimmed by 4 bases and V by 6 bases; bases with no gene match: 9. Germline CDR1 is MGHRA and CDR2 is YSYEKL. The CDR3 sequence: CASRHPGQGSTEAFF. The CDR3 nucleotides read TGCGCCAGCAGGCACCCGGGACAGGGATCCACTGAAGCTTTCTTT.

This rearrangement joins TRBV10-1 to TRBJ2-7; possibly TRBD1 or TRBD2 for D (5 bases each). The length of the CDR3 is 15 residues. Between the trimmed V and J ends, which lost 4 bases and 1 base, there was a span of 14 bases. Per germline, CDR1 WNHNN and CDR2 SYGVQD (reference sequence). Written as DNA, the CDR3 is TGCGCCAGCAGTGCGATCCGGGGCAAATCCTACGAGCAGTACTTC. Its protein product is CASSAIRGKSYEQYF.

CDR3 DNA: TGTGCCAGCTCACCAGCCGCGGGGGGGTTTCAGCCCCAGCATTTT. Residues: CASSPAAGGFQPQHF. V gene TRBV18 combines with J gene TRBJ1-5, with TRBD1 as a possible D gene (5 bases). Germline assignment: CDR1 KGHSH and CDR2 LQKENI. Trimming took off 2 bases at V and 6 bases at J, with 14 bases between the two ends. This CDR3 has 15 amino acids.

The chain employs TRBV5-5 and TRBJ1-1; TRBD1 matches at 9 bases. The CDR3 is 15 residues long. V trimming: 0 bases; J trimming: 4 bases; junction bases outside the gene matches: 4. The germline CDR1 and CDR2 sequences are SGHKS and YYEKEE (reference sequence). The CDR3 DNA follows: TGTGCCAGCAGCTTGGCAAACAGGGGGCCCACTGAAGCTTTCTTT. This codes for CASSLANRGPTEAFF.

V usage is TRBV30 and J usage is TRBJ1-2; 7 bases line up with TRBD1. The CDR3 totals 17 residues. V was pared by 0 bases and J by 3 bases, with 13 bases of the junction left unmatched. Germline CDR1 and CDR2: GTSNPN and SVGIG (reference sequence). Written as DNA, the CDR3 is TGTGCCTGGAGTGTAAGGGTAGGAGGGGGCGCGGACTATGGCTACACCTTC. Translating gives CAWSVRVGGGADYGYTF.

V usage is TRBV9 and J usage is TRBJ2-2, with D perhaps matching TRBD1 or TRBD2 (5 bases each). This CDR3 comprises 12 residues. Germline V gene lookup returns CDR1 SGDLS and CDR2 YYNGEE. Trimming pared 4 bases from V and 6 bases from J, leaving 7 bases between. The CDR3 coding sequence is TGTGCCAGCAGCCGGGACGCCGGGGAGCTGTTTTTT. Translated, it gives CASSRDAGELFF.

As to this clone: The germline gene is not matched at one end of the junction; a read error may be the cause. The genes are TRBV18 and TRBJ1-4, with 8 positions matching TRBD1. The CDR3 runs 14 residues. In germline, CDR1 is KGHSH, CDR2 LQKENI. This CDR3 is CASSPQGGDEKLFF. The CDR3 DNA follows: TGTGCCAGCTCGCCACAGGGGGGGGACGAAAAACTGTTTTTT. Filled out from reference TRBV18 and TRBJ1-4, the complete variable domain reads NAGVMQNPRHLVRRRGQEARLRCSPMKGHSHVYWYRQLPEEGLKFMVYLQKENIIDESGMPKERFSAEFPKEGPSILRIQQVVRGDSAAYFCASSPQGGDEKLFFGSGTQLSVL.

J is TRBJ2-7 and V is TRBV28, with D perhaps assigned TRBD1 or TRBD2 (6 bases each). Trimming removed 3 bases at V and 5 bases at J, with 14 bases between. CDR3 size: 14 residues. Germline V gene data show CDR1 as MDHEN and CDR2 as SYDVKM. The CDR3 loop reads CASSLVGGFNEQYF. Written as DNA, the CDR3 is TGTGCCAGCAGTTTGGTCGGGGGCTTTAACGAGCAGTACTTC.

This clone was seen only a few times. The rearrangement links TRBV19 to TRBJ1-1; D not resolved. V was cut by 6 bases and J by 0 bases, with 8 bases left in between. This CDR3 region has 13 residues. The germline V gene has CDR1 LNHDA and CDR2 SQIVND (reference sequence). CDR3 residues: CASRQQLNTEAFF. The CDR3 DNA follows: TGTGCCAGTAGACAACAGTTGAACACTGAAGCTTTCTTT.

This chain connects TRBV27 to TRBJ2-5, with D tentatively TRBD1 or TRBD2 (6 bases each). The CDR3 is made up of 17 amino acids. Deletions cut 6 bases from V and 9 bases from J, with 29 bases between. Germline V gene lookup returns CDR1 MNHEY and CDR2 SMNVEV (reference sequence). CDR3 sequence (DNA): TGTGCCAGCAGCTCCACCCTGGGGGGCTCTCGGGTGGGAGCCCAGTACTTC. It translates to CASSSTLGGSRVGAQYF.

The chain recombines TRBV12-5 with TRBJ1-1; D unresolved. In germline, CDR1 is LGHNT, CDR2 FRNRAP. The CDR3 has 14 residues. The V end lost 2 bases, the J end lost 1 base, and 8 bases lay between the germline ends. The CDR3 loop reads CASGLSGRNTEAFF. Written as DNA, the CDR3 is TGTGCTAGTGGTTTGTCGGGAAGGAACACTGAAGCTTTCTTT.

The chain combines TRBV28 with TRBJ2-7, with D hard to call. CDR3 length: 13 amino acids. Germline CDR1 and CDR2: MDHEN and SYDVKM. V was trimmed by 2 bases and J by 1 base, leaving 6 bases between them. The CDR3 DNA sequence: TGTGCCAGCAGTTTAGTTTGGTCCTACGAGCAGTACTTC. It translates to CASSLVWSYEQYF.

The V call is TRBV9, the J call TRBJ1-2; D uncertain. The germline V and J ends were trimmed by 7 bases and 1 base, with 5 bases remaining between them. Germline CDR1 and CDR2: SGDLS and YYNGEE. CDR3 length: 11 amino acids. The CDR3 region is CASANNYGYTF. CDR3 nucleotide sequence: TGTGCCAGCGCAAATAACTATGGCTACACCTTC.

This clone came up a few times. V gene TRBV11-2 combines with J gene TRBJ1-5; D uncertain. Germline assignment: CDR1 SGHAT and CDR2 FQNNGV. This CDR3 spans 13 amino acids. Between the trimmed V and J ends, which lost 1 base and 4 bases, there was a span of 5 bases. CDR3 bases: TGTGCCAGCAGCTTAGCCAGGAATCAGCCCCAGCATTTT. Translating gives CASSLARNQPQHF.